The TCR beta chain under discussion was sequenced for a study of blood T cell repertoires in COVID-19 (TCRdb year 2020). Regarding the research as a whole: Samples covering the acute and convalescent phases of COVID-19 were provided by collaborators in the United States, Italy and Spain. The prospective study material was composed of cDNA or gDNA derived from T cells, B-cell-depleted T cells, or PBMCs. Deeply sampled blood TCRbeta repertoires from subjects exposed to, actively infected with, or recovered from COVID-19 were included in the dataset. A freely available public database, intended as a resource for researchers studying the immune response to SARS-CoV-2, is where the repertoires were released. Samples were obtained from the ongoing ImmuneRACE study (first 160 participants) and from 1,254 subjects provided by 6 global collaborators. A de-identified subject ID, COVID-19 status, age in years and sex were almost always included in the sample metadata. HLA class I and class II types, where available, came from metadata supplied by the sample provider rather than from assay-based typing.

Study-wide conclusions, independent of this receptor: The amount of clinical and demographic metadata varied by source and participant and was provided uncurated.

Enrolling through a virtual design, the prospective study's participants ranged in age from roughly 18 to 95 years and lived across 20 to 25 United States geographic areas. To assign participants to cohorts, the prospective study relied on clinical history that participants themselves reported in a screening survey and a study questionnaire. Each participant in the prospective study had whole blood, serum and a nasopharyngeal or oropharyngeal swab collected by mobile phlebotomists. Prospective study participants could optionally give additional blood draws and questionnaires over an approximately two-month period. Before DNA extraction, prospective study blood samples were shipped either frozen or at room temperature. The junction shows trimming of 6 bases on V and 10 bases on J, and the gene matches do not reach 11 bases of it. There are 13 amino acids in the CDR3, from cysteine to phenylalanine inclusive. Just CDR3 DNA is preserved here, 39 bases in frame from base 1.

TCRbeta CDR3 regions were amplified from genomic DNA by means of the immunoSEQ Assay, a bias-controlled multiplex PCR. Per the original workflow: The number of nucleated cells in each sample was estimated by amplification of reference gene primers within the assay. To quantify the absolute abundance of each unique TCRbeta CDR3 rearrangement, sequence reads were collapsed and filtered. For each sample, productive Simpson clonality was calculated as the square root of Simpson's diversity index across productive rearrangements. TCRdb stores this immuneACCESS table with in-frame sequences only. Part of the clones is absent; in the studies checked, under half of the shortfall reflects unresolved V genes, and no reason is known for the rest. That table gives V, J and clone size, and the DNA gave D and trimming. The sample table shows about 160,000 clones, and roughly 80% are seen once. The ten top clones hold approximately 5.1% of the sample.

Remarks on this clone: Its specific antigen is unknown. No much larger clone exists at a distance of one base, and base qualities are not known.

The chain joins TRBV12-3 or TRBV12-4 to TRBJ1-1, and TRBD1 matches 7 of the central bases. Sequencing was performed on PBMCs or T cells enriched from blood (not recorded which). The sequence was obtained from a woman in her thirties or forties with acute COVID-19. The DNA sequence is as follows: TGTGCCAGCAGCCCCGACAGGGCCCGACCAGCTTTCTTT. The encoded protein is CASSPDRARPAFF.